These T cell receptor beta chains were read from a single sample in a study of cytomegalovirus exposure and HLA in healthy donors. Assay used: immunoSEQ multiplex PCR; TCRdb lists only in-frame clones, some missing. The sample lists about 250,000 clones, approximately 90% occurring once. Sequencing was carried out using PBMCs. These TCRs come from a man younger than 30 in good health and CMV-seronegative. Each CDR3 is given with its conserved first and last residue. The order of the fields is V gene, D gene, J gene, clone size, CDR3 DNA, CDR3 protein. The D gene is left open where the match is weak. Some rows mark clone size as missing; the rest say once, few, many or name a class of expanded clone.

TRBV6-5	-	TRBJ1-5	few	TGTGCCAGCAGTAAGATCTATAATCAGCCCCAGCATTTT	CASSKIYNQPQHF
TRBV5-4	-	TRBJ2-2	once	TGTGCCAGCAGGCAGGCACTAGAGGCCGGGGAGCTGTTTTTT	CASRQALEAGELFF
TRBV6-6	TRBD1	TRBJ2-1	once	TGTGCCAGCAGATCCACCGGGACAGGGCCCTACAATGAGCAGTTCTTC	CASRSTGTGPYNEQFF
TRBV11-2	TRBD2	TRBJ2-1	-	TGTGCCAGCAGCTTACTAGCGGGGGGGCCCTATGAGCAGTTCTTC	CASSLLAGGPYEQFF
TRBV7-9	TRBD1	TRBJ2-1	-	TGTGCCAGCAGCCAGGGGTCGGGCGGAACCCCTCAGGGGGAGTTCTTC	CASSQGSGGTPQGEFF
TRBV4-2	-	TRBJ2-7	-	TGTGCCAGCAGCCAAGGGCAGGGAGGACTCTACGAGCAGTACTTC	CASSQGQGGLYEQYF
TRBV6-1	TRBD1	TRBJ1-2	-	TGTGCCAGCAGTGAGCAGACAGGGTATGAAAGTGGCTACACCTTC	CASSEQTGYESGYTF
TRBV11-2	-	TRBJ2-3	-	TGTGCCAGCAGCTCCCCCGTTGATGGGGCCACGCAGTATTTT	CASSSPVDGATQYF
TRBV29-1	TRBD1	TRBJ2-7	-	TGCAGCGTTGGAGTAGGGGACAGGTTAGACGAGCAGTACTTC	CSVGVGDRLDEQYF
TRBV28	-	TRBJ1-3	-	TGTGCCAGCAGTTTACCGGGATACACCATATATTTT	CASSLPGYTIYF
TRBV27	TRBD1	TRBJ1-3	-	TGTGCCACTCGCCCGGGACAGGGGTCTGGAAACACCATATATTTT	CATRPGQGSGNTIYF
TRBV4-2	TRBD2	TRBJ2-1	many	TGTGCCAGCAGCCAAGAGGGCGGGAGCGGCCACAATGAGCAGTTCTTC	CASSQEGGSGHNEQFF
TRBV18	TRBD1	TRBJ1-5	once	TGTGCCAGCTCCCGAGACAGGGATCAGCCCCAGCATTTT	CASSRDRDQPQHF
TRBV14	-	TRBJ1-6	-	TGTGCCAGCAGCCTACTGGGGGGGAATTCACCCCTCCACTTT	CASSLLGGNSPLHF
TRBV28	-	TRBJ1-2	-	TGTGCCAGCAGTTTCAGTGGGGGAGGGTACTATGGCTACACCTTC	CASSFSGGGYYGYTF